The source of this T cell receptor beta chain is a study of blood T cell repertoires in COVID-19. Study background: The United States, Italy and Spain were the sources of the acute and convalescent COVID-19 samples. The analysed material was cDNA or gDNA that came from T cells, B-cell-depleted T cells, or PBMCs.

In its sample, this clone was seen many times. In the original workflow: Cell counts per sample came from amplifying reference gene primers. The table came from immunoSEQ multiplex PCR; TCRdb's copy has only in-frame clones and leaves some out. V, J and clone size derive from that table, while D and trimming were established from the DNA sequence. The sample shows 200,000 to 250,000 clones, roughly 80% of them seen only once. Trimming pared 0 bases from V and 0 bases from J, leaving 9 bases between. The germline gives CDR1 MNHNS, CDR2 SASEGT. The CDR3 has 16 residues. The receptor's source is a woman between 18 and 30 years old with acute or convalescent COVID-19. The chain links TRBV6-1 to TRBJ1-3, with D possibly being TRBD1 (5 bases). Material for sequencing was peripheral blood. The chain's CDR3 is CASSEATGSSGNTIYF. In DNA form, the CDR3 reads TGTGCCAGCAGTGAAGCAACAGGTAGCTCTGGAAACACCATATATTTT.